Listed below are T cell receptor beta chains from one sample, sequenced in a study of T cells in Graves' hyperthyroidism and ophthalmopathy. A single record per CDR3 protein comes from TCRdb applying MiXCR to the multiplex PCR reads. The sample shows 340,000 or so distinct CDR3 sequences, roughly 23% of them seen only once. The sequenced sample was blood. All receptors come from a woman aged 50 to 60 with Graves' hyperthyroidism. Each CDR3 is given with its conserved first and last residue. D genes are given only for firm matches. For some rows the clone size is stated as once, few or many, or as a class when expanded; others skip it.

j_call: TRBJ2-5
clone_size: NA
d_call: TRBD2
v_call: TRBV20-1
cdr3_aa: CSALSTSGGGETQYF
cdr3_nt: TGCAGTGCTTTATCGACTAGCGGGGGGGGAGAGACCCAGTACTTC

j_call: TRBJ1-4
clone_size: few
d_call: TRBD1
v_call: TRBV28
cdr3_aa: CASSARDSKNEKLFF
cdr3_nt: TGTGCCAGCAGTGCCCGGGACAGCAAGAATGAAAAACTGTTTTTT

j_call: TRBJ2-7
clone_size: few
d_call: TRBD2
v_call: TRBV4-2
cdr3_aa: CASSQGVAGDYEQYF
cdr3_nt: TGTGCCAGCAGCCAGGGGGTAGCGGGGGACTACGAGCAGTACTTC

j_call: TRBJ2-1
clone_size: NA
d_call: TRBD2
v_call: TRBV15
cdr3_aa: CATSRLSGRKNNEQFF
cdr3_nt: TGTGCCACCAGCAGACTTAGCGGGAGAAAGAACAATGAGCAGTTCTTC

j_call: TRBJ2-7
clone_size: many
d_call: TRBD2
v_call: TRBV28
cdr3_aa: CASSFPGLVNREQYF
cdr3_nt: TGTGCCAGCAGTTTTCCGGGACTAGTTAACCGCGAGCAGTACTTC

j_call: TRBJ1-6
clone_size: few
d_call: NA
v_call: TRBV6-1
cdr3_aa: CASIFTISSSPLHF
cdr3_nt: TGTGCCAGCATTTTTACTATTAGTAGTTCACCCCTCCACTTT

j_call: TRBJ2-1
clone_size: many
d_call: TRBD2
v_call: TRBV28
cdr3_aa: CASSSAWTSGAYNEQFF
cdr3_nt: TGTGCCAGCAGTTCCGCCTGGACTAGCGGAGCCTACAATGAGCAGTTCTTC

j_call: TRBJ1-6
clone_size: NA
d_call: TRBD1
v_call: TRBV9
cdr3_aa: CASSVGGQNSLLHF
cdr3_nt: TGTGCCAGCAGCGTAGGGGGACAGAATTCACTCCTCCACTTT

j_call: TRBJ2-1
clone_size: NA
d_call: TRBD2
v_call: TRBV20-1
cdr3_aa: CSARDSAGISSYNEQFF
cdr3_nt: TGCAGTGCTAGAGATTCAGCGGGAATAAGCTCCTACAATGAGCAGTTCTTC

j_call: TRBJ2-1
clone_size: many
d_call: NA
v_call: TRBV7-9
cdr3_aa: CASSLGSGGRNEQFF
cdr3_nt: TGTGCCAGCAGCTTAGGTTCAGGCGGTAGAAATGAGCAGTTCTTC

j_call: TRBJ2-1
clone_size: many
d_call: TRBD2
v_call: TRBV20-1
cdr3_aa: CSAVGLVDEQFF
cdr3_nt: TGCAGTGCTGTTGGACTAGTGGATGAGCAGTTCTTC

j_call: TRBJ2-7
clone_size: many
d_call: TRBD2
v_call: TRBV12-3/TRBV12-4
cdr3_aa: CASRKSGRDLEQYF
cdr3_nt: TGTGCCAGCAGGAAAAGCGGGAGGGACCTCGAGCAGTACTTC

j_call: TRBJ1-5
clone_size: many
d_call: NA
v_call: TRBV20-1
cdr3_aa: CSAKVSSGSNQPQHF
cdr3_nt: TGCAGTGCTAAGGTTTCCTCAGGGAGCAATCAGCCCCAGCATTTT

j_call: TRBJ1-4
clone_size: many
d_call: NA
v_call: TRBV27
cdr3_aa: CASPKRGASVMSKDEKLFF
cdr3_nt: TGTGCCAGCCCTAAACGGGGGGCGTCCGTTATGTCGAAAGATGAAAAACTGTTTTTT

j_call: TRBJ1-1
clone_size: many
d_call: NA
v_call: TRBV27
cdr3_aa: CASKRGGRTEAFF
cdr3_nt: TGTGCCAGCAAACGGGGGGGTAGGACTGAAGCTTTCTTT

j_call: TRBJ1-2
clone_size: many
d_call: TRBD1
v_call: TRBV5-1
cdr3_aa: CASSLVPPGQGVNYGYTF
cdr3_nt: TGCGCCAGCAGCTTGGTCCCCCCAGGACAGGGGGTCAACTATGGCTACACCTTC

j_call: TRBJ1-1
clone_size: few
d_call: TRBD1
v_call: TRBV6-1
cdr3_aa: CASPGQGATEAFF
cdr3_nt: TGTGCCAGCCCGGGACAGGGGGCCACTGAAGCTTTCTTT

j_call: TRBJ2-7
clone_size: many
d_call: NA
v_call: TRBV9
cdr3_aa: CASSVGGDRSYEQYF
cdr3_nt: TGTGCCAGCAGCGTAGGGGGGGACAGATCCTACGAGCAGTACTTC

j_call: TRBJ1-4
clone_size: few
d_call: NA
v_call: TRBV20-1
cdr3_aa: CSGAGAAPNEKLFF
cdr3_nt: TGCAGTGGGGCAGGGGCGGCCCCTAATGAAAAACTGTTTTTT

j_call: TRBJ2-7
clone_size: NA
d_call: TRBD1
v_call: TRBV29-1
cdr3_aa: CSVGGDRGYEQYF
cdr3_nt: TGCAGCGTCGGGGGGGACAGGGGCTACGAGCAGTACTTC

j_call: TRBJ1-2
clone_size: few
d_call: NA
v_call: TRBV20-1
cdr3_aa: CSASYRVSFPNYGYTF
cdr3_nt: TGCAGTGCTTCATACAGGGTTTCCTTTCCTAACTATGGCTACACCTTC

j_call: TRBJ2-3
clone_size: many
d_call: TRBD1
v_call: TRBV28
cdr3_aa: CASSGETGASTDTQYF
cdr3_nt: TGTGCCAGCAGTGGAGAAACAGGGGCTAGCACAGATACGCAGTATTTT

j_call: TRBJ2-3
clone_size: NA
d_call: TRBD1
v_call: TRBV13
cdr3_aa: CASSSAQTGASTDTQYF
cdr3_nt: TGTGCCAGCAGCTCCGCCCAAACAGGGGCGAGCACAGATACGCAGTATTTT

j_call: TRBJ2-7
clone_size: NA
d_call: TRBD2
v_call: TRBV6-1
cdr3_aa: CASSLTGGLAGVEQYF
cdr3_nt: TGTGCCAGCAGTCTAACGGGGGGACTAGCGGGAGTCGAGCAGTACTTC

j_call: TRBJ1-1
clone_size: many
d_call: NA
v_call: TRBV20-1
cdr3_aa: CSRGVMGRNTEAFF
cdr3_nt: TGCAGTCGGGGGGTTATGGGTAGGAACACTGAAGCTTTCTTT

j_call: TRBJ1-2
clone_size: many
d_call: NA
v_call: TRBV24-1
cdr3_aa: CATSDPGRGYGYTF
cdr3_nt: TGTGCCACCAGTGACCCCGGACGGGGCTATGGCTACACCTTC

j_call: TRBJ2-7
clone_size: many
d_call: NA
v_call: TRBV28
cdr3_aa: CASTGQTYEQYF
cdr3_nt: TGTGCCAGCACAGGACAGACCTACGAGCAGTACTTC

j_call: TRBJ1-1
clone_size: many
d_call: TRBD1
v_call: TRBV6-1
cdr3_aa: CASGDRGRRTEAFF
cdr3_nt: TGTGCCAGCGGGGACAGGGGGCGCCGGACTGAAGCTTTCTTT

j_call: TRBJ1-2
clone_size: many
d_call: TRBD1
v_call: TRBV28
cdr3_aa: CATGQAILYGYTF
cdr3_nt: TGTGCCACCGGACAGGCGATTCTTTATGGCTACACCTTC

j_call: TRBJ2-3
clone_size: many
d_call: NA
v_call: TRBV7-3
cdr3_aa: CASSRNRDTQYF
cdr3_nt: TGTGCCAGCAGCCGGAATCGGGATACGCAGTATTTT

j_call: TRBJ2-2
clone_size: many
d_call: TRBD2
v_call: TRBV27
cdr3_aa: CASSLTSGRAGELFF
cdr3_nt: TGTGCCAGCAGTTTAACTAGCGGGAGAGCCGGGGAGCTGTTTTTT

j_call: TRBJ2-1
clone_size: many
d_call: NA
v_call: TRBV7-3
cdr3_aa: CASSLTRLDEQFF
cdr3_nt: TGTGCCAGCAGCTTAACCCGCTTGGATGAGCAGTTCTTC

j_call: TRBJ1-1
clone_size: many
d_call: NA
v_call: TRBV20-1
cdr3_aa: CSARDLFAMNTEAFF
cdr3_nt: TGCAGTGCTAGAGATCTATTTGCAATGAACACTGAAGCTTTCTTT

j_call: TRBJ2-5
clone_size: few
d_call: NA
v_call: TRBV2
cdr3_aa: CASSPPATQETQYF
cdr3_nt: TGTGCCAGCAGTCCCCCGGCCACCCAAGAGACCCAGTACTTC

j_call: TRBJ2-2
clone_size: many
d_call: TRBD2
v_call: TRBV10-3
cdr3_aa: CATQRENTGELFF
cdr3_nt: TGTGCCACCCAGCGGGAGAACACCGGGGAGCTGTTTTTT

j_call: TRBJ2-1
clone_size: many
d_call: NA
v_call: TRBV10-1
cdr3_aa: CASSESHRDEQFF
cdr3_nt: TGCGCCAGCAGTGAGTCGCACAGGGATGAGCAGTTCTTC

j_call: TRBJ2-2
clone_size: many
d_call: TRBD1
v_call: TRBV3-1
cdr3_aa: CASSQVRDRVTGELFF
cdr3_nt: TGTGCCAGCAGCCAAGTTCGAGACAGGGTGACCGGGGAGCTGTTTTTT

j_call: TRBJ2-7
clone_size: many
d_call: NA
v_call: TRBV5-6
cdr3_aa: CASSRTGGVEQYF
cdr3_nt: TGTGCCAGCAGCCGGACGGGTGGGGTCGAGCAGTACTTC

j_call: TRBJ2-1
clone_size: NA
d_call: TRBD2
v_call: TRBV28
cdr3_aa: CASTPGTSENNEQFF
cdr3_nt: TGTGCCAGCACCCCCGGGACTAGCGAGAACAATGAGCAGTTCTTC

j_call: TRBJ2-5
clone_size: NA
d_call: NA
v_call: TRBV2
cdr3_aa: CASRRVPETQYF
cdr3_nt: TGTGCCAGCAGAAGGGTACCCGAGACCCAGTACTTC

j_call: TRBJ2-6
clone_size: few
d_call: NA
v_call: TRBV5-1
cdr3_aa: CASSLRQGSAGANVLTF
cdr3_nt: TGCGCCAGCAGCTTGAGGCAGGGATCAGCTGGGGCCAACGTCCTGACTTTC

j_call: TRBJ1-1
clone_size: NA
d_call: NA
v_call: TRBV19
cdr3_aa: CASLEGINTEAFF
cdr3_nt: TGTGCCAGTCTGGAGGGGATAAACACTGAAGCTTTCTTT

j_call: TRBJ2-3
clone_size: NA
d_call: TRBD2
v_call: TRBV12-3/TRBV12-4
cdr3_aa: CASSLYRGEIADTQYF
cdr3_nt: TGTGCCAGCAGTTTGTACCGGGGGGAAATAGCAGATACGCAGTATTTT

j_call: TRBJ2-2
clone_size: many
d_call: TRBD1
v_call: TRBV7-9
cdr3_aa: CASSSFGRGTENTGELFF
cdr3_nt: TGTGCCAGCAGCTCCTTCGGTAGGGGGACAGAGAACACCGGGGAGCTGTTTTTT

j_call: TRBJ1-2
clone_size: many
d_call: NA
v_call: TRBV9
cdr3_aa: CASSVESGTPYGYTF
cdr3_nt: TGTGCCAGCAGCGTAGAGTCAGGCACCCCCTATGGCTACACCTTC

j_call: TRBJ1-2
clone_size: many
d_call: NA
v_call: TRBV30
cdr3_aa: CAWRPTENYGYTF
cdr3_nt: TGTGCCTGGAGGCCGACAGAAAACTATGGCTACACCTTC

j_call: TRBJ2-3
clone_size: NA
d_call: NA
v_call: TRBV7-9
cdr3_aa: CASSWDSVYTDTQYF
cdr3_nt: TGTGCCAGCAGCTGGGACTCCGTGTACACAGATACGCAGTATTTT

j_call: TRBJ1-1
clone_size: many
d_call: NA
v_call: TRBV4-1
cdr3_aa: CASSQPGENTEAFF
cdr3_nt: TGCGCCAGCAGCCAACCAGGGGAAAACACTGAAGCTTTCTTT

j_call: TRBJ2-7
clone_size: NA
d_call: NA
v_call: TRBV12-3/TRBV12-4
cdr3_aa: CASSLSGNANYEQYF
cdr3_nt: TGTGCCAGCAGTTTATCGGGGAACGCAAACTACGAGCAGTACTTC

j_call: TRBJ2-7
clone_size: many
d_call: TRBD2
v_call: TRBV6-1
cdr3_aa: CATRTSVSEQYF
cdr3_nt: TGTGCCACCCGGACTAGCGTCTCCGAGCAGTACTTC

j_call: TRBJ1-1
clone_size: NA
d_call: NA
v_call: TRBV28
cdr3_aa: CAIRHGDATEAFF
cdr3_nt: TGTGCCATTCGTCACGGGGACGCCACTGAAGCTTTCTTT

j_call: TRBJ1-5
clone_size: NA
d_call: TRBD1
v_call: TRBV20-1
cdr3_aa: CSAAGTGDSQPQHF
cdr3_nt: TGCAGTGCGGCCGGGACAGGGGATTCTCAGCCCCAGCATTTT

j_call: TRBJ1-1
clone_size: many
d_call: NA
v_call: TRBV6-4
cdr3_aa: CASSAGPKNTAFF
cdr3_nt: TGTGCCAGCAGTGCGGGGCCCAAGAATACGGCTTTCTTT

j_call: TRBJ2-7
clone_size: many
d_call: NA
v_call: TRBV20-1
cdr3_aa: CSAGLLVGGEQYF
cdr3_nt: TGCAGTGCAGGCCTCCTGGTTGGGGGCGAGCAGTACTTC

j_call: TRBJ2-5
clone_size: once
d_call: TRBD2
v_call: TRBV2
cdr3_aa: CASHVESGTETQYF
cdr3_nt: TGTGCCAGCCACGTTGAAAGCGGGACGGAGACCCAGTACTTC